This T cell receptor beta chain was captured in a study of cytomegalovirus exposure and HLA in healthy donors. From germline, CDR1 is LNHNV and CDR2 YYDKDF (reference sequence). This CDR3 region has 16 residues. The ends lost 0 bases at V and 2 bases at J; junction bases unmatched: 2. Using immunoSEQ multiplex PCR, the repertoire was profiled, and TCRdb retains in-frame clones only, with some absent. This table has 160,000 or so clones, roughly 80% appearing once. This TCR derives from a man in his thirties or forties in good health and CMV-seropositive. The rearrangement joins TRBV15 to TRBJ1-2; the match to TRBD1 covers 11 bases. The specimen was PBMCs. The CDR3 protein is CATSRDRTGGNYGYTF. The CDR3 DNA is TGTGCCACCAGCAGAGATCGGACAGGGGGCAACTATGGCTACACCTTC.